This TCR beta chain stems from a study of response to subunit inactivated influenza vaccine. The CDR3 runs to 15 residues. CDR1 is MNHEY, CDR2 SVGEGT, per germline. V shed 7 bases and J shed 3 bases, with 16 bases lying between them. TCRdb fed the RT-PCR reads into MiXCR, producing one record per CDR3 protein. In the table there are approximately 250,000 distinct CDR3 sequences, 12% of which are singletons. The sequence derives from a man over 45 who received an inactivated influenza vaccine. The starting material was non-naive T cells sorted from PBMCs, obtained around 14 days before vaccination. This chain uses TRBV6-2 or TRBV6-3 with TRBJ1-5; tentatively, D is TRBD1 (6 bases). CDR3 nucleotides: TGTGCCAGCAAATCCTTGGACAGAGACAATCAGCCCCAGCATTTT. The encoded protein is CASKSLDRDNQPQHF.